The rows below give T cell receptor beta chains drawn from one sample of a study of identical twins. MiXCR was run by TCRdb on the 5' RACE reads, yielding one entry per CDR3 protein. The repertoire holds approximately 1.8 million distinct CDR3 sequences, with roughly a third as singletons. The sample comprised cord blood. The origin of the receptors is a newborn girl in good health. The CDR3 runs from the conserved cysteine through the conserved F or W. The order of the fields is V gene, clone size, J gene, D gene, CDR3 protein, CDR3 DNA. The D gene is left open where the match is weak. Only part of the rows carry a size: once, few, many, or a class if the clone is expanded.

>TRBV20-1|.|TRBJ2-5|TRBD2
CSAAGGPSYNEQYF
TGCAGTGCGGCGGGGGGGCCGTCCTACAATGAGCAGTACTTC
>TRBV7-2|.|TRBJ2-5|.
CASSPPDWRFQETQYF
TGTGCCAGCAGCCCACCCGATTGGCGGTTCCAAGAGACCCAGTACTTC
>TRBV25-1|.|TRBJ2-5|TRBD1
CASSESGQGKETQYF
TGTGCCAGCAGTGAATCCGGACAGGGCAAAGAGACCCAGTACTTC
>TRBV10-3|few|TRBJ1-4|TRBD1
CAISDPRQGGDEKLFF
TGTGCCATCAGTGACCCGAGACAGGGAGGTGATGAAAAACTGTTTTTT
>TRBV3-1|few|TRBJ2-1|TRBD2
CASSHLTSGESSYNEQFF
TGTGCCAGCAGCCATCTTACTAGCGGGGAGAGCTCCTACAATGAGCAGTTCTTC
>TRBV7-9|.|TRBJ1-5|TRBD1
CASSNDEWTGYSNQPQHF
TGTGCCAGCAGCAACGATGAATGGACAGGTTATAGCAATCAGCCCCAGCATTTT
>TRBV7-2|.|TRBJ1-2|.
CASRALGAGYGYTF
TGTGCCAGCAGGGCTCTGGGTGCTGGCTATGGCTACACCTTC
>TRBV6-7|.|TRBJ2-1|.
CASGYSTAGAYNEQFF
TGTGCCAGCGGTTACTCGACGGCAGGAGCCTACAATGAGCAGTTCTTC
>TRBV10-3|.|TRBJ1-2|TRBD1
CAISGSTGNYGYTF
TGTGCCATCAGCGGGTCGACAGGGAACTATGGCTACACCTTC
>TRBV10-3|.|TRBJ2-3|.
CAISDPLKRPTDTQYF
TGTGCCATCAGTGACCCTCTGAAGCGACCCACAGATACGCAGTATTTT
>TRBV5-1|few|TRBJ2-7|.
CASSLAPGMTSYEQYF
TGCGCCAGCAGCTTGGCCCCGGGGATGACCTCCTACGAGCAGTACTTC
>TRBV6-1|few|TRBJ2-5|TRBD2
CASSEFEGGETQYF
TGTGCCAGCAGTGAATTTGAGGGAGGGGAGACCCAGTACTTC
>TRBV11-1|many|TRBJ2-7|TRBD2
CASSSTGTSSYEQYF
TGTGCCAGCAGCTCCACCGGGACTAGCTCCTACGAGCAGTACTTC
>TRBV18|few|TRBJ1-2|.
CASSPGLVGGYTF
TGTGCCAGCTCACCAGGCCTAGTGGGCGGCTACACCTTC
>TRBV11-2|.|TRBJ2-7|.
CASSFSLRRLQYF
TGTGCCAGCAGCTTCTCCCTAAGACGACTCCAGTACTTC
>TRBV6-1|.|TRBJ1-5|.
CASTRSRGWSNQPQHF
TGTGCCAGCACTCGAAGCCGGGGTTGGAGCAATCAGCCCCAGCATTTT
>TRBV11-3|.|TRBJ2-3|TRBD2
CASSWNSGNTDTQYF
TGTGCCAGCAGCTGGAATAGCGGGAACACAGATACGCAGTATTTT
>TRBV7-2|.|TRBJ2-1|.
CASSPGGSRYNEQFF
TGTGCCAGCAGCCCAGGTGGTAGCCGATACAATGAGCAGTTCTTC
>TRBV4-2|many|TRBJ2-7|.
CASSQDVDEQYF
TGTGCCAGCAGCCAAGATGTGGACGAGCAGTACTTC
>TRBV30|.|TRBJ2-3|.
CAWSEIDRLADTQYF
TGTGCCTGGAGTGAGATAGACCGTTTAGCAGATACGCAGTATTTT
>TRBV14|few|TRBJ2-1|.
CASSQERGPGNEQFF
TGTGCCAGCAGCCAAGAACGAGGGCCGGGGAATGAGCAGTTCTTC
>TRBV12-3/TRBV12-4|.|TRBJ2-3|.
CASSLARGRLSTDTQYF
TGTGCCAGCAGTTTAGCCAGGGGTCGTTTGAGCACAGATACGCAGTATTTT
>TRBV3-1|.|TRBJ2-5|TRBD2
CASSQEWSSRGDQETQYF
TGTGCCAGCAGCCAAGAGTGGAGTTCGCGGGGGGACCAAGAGACCCAGTACTTC
>TRBV3-1|.|TRBJ2-3|TRBD1
CASGRRTGVDTQYF
TGTGCCAGCGGGCGTAGGACAGGGGTGGATACGCAGTATTTT
>TRBV27|.|TRBJ2-5|TRBD2
CASSGTRLETQYF
TGTGCCAGCAGCGGGACTAGGCTAGAGACCCAGTACTTC
>TRBV6-5|.|TRBJ1-6|TRBD1
CASSYGTGGFNSPLHF
TGTGCCAGCAGTTACGGGACAGGGGGCTTTAATTCACCCCTCCACTTT
>TRBV7-2|few|TRBJ2-3|.
CASSLRGGVTDTQYF
TGTGCCAGCAGCTTAAGGGGGGGAGTAACAGATACGCAGTATTTT
>TRBV29-1|few|TRBJ1-1|.
CSVDGVLGTEAFF
TGCAGCGTTGACGGGGTGCTGGGCACTGAAGCTTTCTTT
>TRBV3-1|few|TRBJ1-2|.
CASSHTDLGRYTF
TGTGCCAGCAGCCATACCGACTTGGGTCGCTACACCTTC
>TRBV5-1|few|TRBJ2-3|.
CASSLAVRDTDTQYF
TGCGCCAGCAGCTTGGCCGTCCGCGACACAGATACGCAGTATTTT
>TRBV20-1|.|TRBJ2-7|TRBD1
CSATAAGGTGVSYEQYF
TGCAGTGCTACCGCCGCCGGAGGGACAGGGGTCTCCTACGAGCAGTACTTC
>TRBV10-3|few|TRBJ2-7|TRBD1
CAIGQGGPYEQYF
TGTGCCATCGGACAGGGAGGCCCCTACGAGCAGTACTTC
>TRBV12-3/TRBV12-4|.|TRBJ1-1|.
CASSLNRRWGWMNTEAFF
TGTGCCAGCAGCCTGAACCGGAGGTGGGGCTGGATGAACACTGAAGCTTTCTTT
>TRBV6-6|few|TRBJ1-2|.
CASTRQVRLYGYTF
TGTGCCAGCACCCGACAGGTCCGCCTATATGGCTACACCTTC
>TRBV28|.|TRBJ2-2|.
CASSNPARKRELFF
TGTGCCAGCAGCAACCCGGCCCGAAAACGGGAGCTGTTTTTT